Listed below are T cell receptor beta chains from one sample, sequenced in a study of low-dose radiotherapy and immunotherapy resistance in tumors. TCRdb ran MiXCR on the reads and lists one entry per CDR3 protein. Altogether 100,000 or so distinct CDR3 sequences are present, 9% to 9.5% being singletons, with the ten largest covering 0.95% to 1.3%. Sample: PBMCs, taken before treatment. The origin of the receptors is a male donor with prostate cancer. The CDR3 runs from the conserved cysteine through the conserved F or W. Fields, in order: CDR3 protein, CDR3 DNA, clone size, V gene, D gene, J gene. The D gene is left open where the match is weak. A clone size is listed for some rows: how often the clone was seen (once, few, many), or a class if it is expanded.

CDR3: CASSFGTGEEQFF; DNA: TGTGCCAGCAGCTTCGGGACAGGGGAGGAGCAGTTCTTC; size: many; V: TRBV5-5; D: TRBD1; J: TRBJ2-1
CDR3: CASSEGTATNYGYTF; DNA: TGTGCCAGCAGTGAAGGGACAGCTACTAACTATGGCTACACCTTC; size: many; V: TRBV2; D: .; J: TRBJ1-2
CDR3: CASTWDRGQGGYTF; DNA: TGTGCCTCAACATGGGACAGGGGGCAAGGTGGCTACACCTTC; size: many; V: TRBV30; D: TRBD1; J: TRBJ1-2
CDR3: CASSRGLAQYNEQFF; DNA: TGTGCCAGCAGCAGGGGGTTAGCTCAATACAATGAGCAGTTCTTC; size: .; V: TRBV5-6; D: .; J: TRBJ2-1
CDR3: CASSQDLGGLANEQFF; DNA: TGCGCCAGCAGCCAAGACCTAGGGGGACTAGCTAATGAGCAGTTCTTC; size: many; V: TRBV4-1; D: TRBD2; J: TRBJ2-1
CDR3: CASSYRVGGYTF; DNA: TGTGCCAGCAGTTACAGGGTGGGTGGCTACACCTTC; size: many; V: TRBV28; D: .; J: TRBJ1-2
CDR3: CASSLNRANEQFF; DNA: TGTGCCAGCAGTCTCAACAGGGCTAATGAGCAGTTCTTC; size: many; V: TRBV2; D: .; J: TRBJ2-1
CDR3: CASSSTGAGEQYF; DNA: TGTGCCAGCAGTTCTACAGGGGCCGGCGAGCAGTACTTC; size: many; V: TRBV28; D: TRBD1; J: TRBJ2-7
CDR3: CSVPGTSNRWGSTTTEAFF; DNA: TGCAGCGTGCCCGGGACATCTAATCGGTGGGGCTCAACAACCACTGAAGCTTTCTTT; size: many; V: TRBV29-1; D: .; J: TRBJ1-1
CDR3: CASSQGRYTEAFF; DNA: TGTGCCAGCAGCCAGGGGCGGTACACTGAAGCTTTCTTT; size: many; V: TRBV3-1; D: .; J: TRBJ1-1
CDR3: CASSLIVSEANVLTF; DNA: TGCGCCAGCAGCTTGATAGTAAGCGAGGCCAACGTCCTGACTTTC; size: many; V: TRBV5-1; D: .; J: TRBJ2-6
CDR3: CASSLVQGSPLHF; DNA: TGCGCCAGCAGCTTGGTTCAGGGTTCACCCCTCCACTTT; size: many; V: TRBV5-1; D: .; J: TRBJ1-6
CDR3: CASRAPAGGTYNEQFF; DNA: TGTGCCAGCAGGGCCCCTGCGGGAGGAACCTACAATGAGCAGTTCTTC; size: many; V: TRBV6-6; D: TRBD2; J: TRBJ2-1
CDR3: CASSRAGQGREQYF; DNA: TGTGCCAGCAGCCGCGCGGGACAGGGGCGGGAGCAGTACTTC; size: many; V: TRBV7-2; D: TRBD1; J: TRBJ2-7
CDR3: CASSPPMENEQFF; DNA: TGTGCCAGCTCACCACCAATGGAGAATGAGCAGTTCTTC; size: many; V: TRBV18; D: .; J: TRBJ2-1
CDR3: CASSSGGDLYNEQFF; DNA: TGTGCCAGCAGTTCGGGAGGGGACCTCTACAATGAGCAGTTCTTC; size: many; V: TRBV6-2/TRBV6-3; D: TRBD2; J: TRBJ2-1
CDR3: CSARTVLEAFF; DNA: TGCAGCGCCAGGACAGTCCTTGAGGCTTTCTTT; size: many; V: TRBV29-1; D: .; J: TRBJ1-1
CDR3: CASSPVDRVLLGSPLHF; DNA: TGTGCCAGCAGCCCCGTGGACAGGGTCCTTCTCGGTTCACCCCTCCACTTT; size: many; V: TRBV7-2; D: TRBD1; J: TRBJ1-6
CDR3: CASSWGQASEQYF; DNA: TGTGCCAGTAGTTGGGGACAGGCCTCCGAGCAGTACTTC; size: many; V: TRBV19; D: TRBD1; J: TRBJ2-7
CDR3: CSALAGVAYNEQFF; DNA: TGCAGCGCACTAGCGGGAGTAGCCTACAATGAGCAGTTCTTC; size: many; V: TRBV29-1; D: TRBD2; J: TRBJ2-1
CDR3: CASSLNRRGQGRSDTQYF; DNA: TGTGCCAGCTCACTGAACCGTCGCGGACAGGGGCGGTCAGATACGCAGTATTTT; size: .; V: TRBV18; D: TRBD1; J: TRBJ2-3
CDR3: CASSRGQLGRYTEAFF; DNA: TGTGCCAGCAGCCGGGGACAGCTTGGGAGATACACTGAAGCTTTCTTT; size: many; V: TRBV6-2/TRBV6-3; D: TRBD1; J: TRBJ1-1
CDR3: CSARKTSTYEQYF; DNA: TGCAGTGCTAGGAAGACTAGCACCTACGAGCAGTACTTC; size: many; V: TRBV20-1; D: TRBD2; J: TRBJ2-7
CDR3: CASSEGTKSPYEQYF; DNA: TGTGCCAGCAGCGAAGGGACGAAGTCCCCCTACGAGCAGTACTTC; size: many; V: TRBV28; D: .; J: TRBJ2-7
CDR3: CASRKTGLGYGYTF; DNA: TGTGCCAGCAGGAAGACAGGGTTGGGGTATGGCTACACCTTC; size: many; V: TRBV12-3/TRBV12-4; D: TRBD1; J: TRBJ1-2
CDR3: CAWNPGLYNEQFF; DNA: TGTGCCTGGAATCCGGGACTGTACAATGAGCAGTTCTTC; size: many; V: TRBV30; D: .; J: TRBJ2-1
CDR3: CASSYSRGRLYGYTF; DNA: TGTGCCAGCAGTTACTCTCGGGGACGGCTTTATGGCTACACCTTC; size: .; V: TRBV6-5; D: .; J: TRBJ1-2
CDR3: CASSIRGGGLSTDTQYF; DNA: TGTGCCAGCAGTATCAGGGGTGGGGGACTAAGCACAGATACGCAGTATTTT; size: many; V: TRBV28; D: .; J: TRBJ2-3
CDR3: CAWRPGADGELFF; DNA: TGTGCCTGGCGACCGGGGGCAGACGGGGAGCTGTTTTTT; size: many; V: TRBV30; D: .; J: TRBJ2-2
CDR3: CASSLSLPAEYF; DNA: TGTGCCAGCAGCTTGAGCCTCCCGGCGGAGTATTTT; size: many; V: TRBV7-2; D: .; J: TRBJ2-3
CDR3: CASSGYQETQYF; DNA: TGTGCCAGCAGCGGGTACCAAGAGACCCAGTACTTC; size: many; V: TRBV7-8; D: .; J: TRBJ2-5
CDR3: CASSLLAGVTYEQYF; DNA: TGTGCCAGCAGCTTACTAGCGGGAGTCACCTACGAGCAGTACTTC; size: many; V: TRBV11-2; D: TRBD2; J: TRBJ2-7
CDR3: CASSLGMNTEAFF; DNA: TGCGCCAGCAGCTTGGGCATGAACACTGAAGCTTTCTTT; size: many; V: TRBV5-1; D: .; J: TRBJ1-1
CDR3: CSARFRVQGNSPLHF; DNA: TGCAGTGCTAGATTTCGAGTACAGGGGAATTCACCCCTCCACTTT; size: many; V: TRBV20-1; D: TRBD1; J: TRBJ1-6
CDR3: CASISGTRQRSSYNEQFF; DNA: TGTGCCAGCATCTCCGGGACTAGGCAAAGGAGCTCCTACAATGAGCAGTTCTTC; size: many; V: TRBV27; D: TRBD2; J: TRBJ2-1
CDR3: CASSPQWAGQGIQYF; DNA: TGTGCCAGCAGCCCCCAATGGGCAGGACAGGGAATTCAGTACTTC; size: many; V: TRBV7-2; D: TRBD1; J: TRBJ2-4
CDR3: CSARDFGGSYEQYF; DNA: TGCAGTGCTAGAGATTTCGGGGGCTCCTACGAGCAGTACTTC; size: many; V: TRBV20-1; D: .; J: TRBJ2-7
CDR3: CASLADQNIQYF; DNA: TGTGCCAGCCTAGCGGATCAAAACATTCAGTACTTC; size: many; V: TRBV28; D: TRBD2; J: TRBJ2-4
CDR3: CASSLESVTGVGGELFF; DNA: TGTGCCAGCAGCTTGGAGTCGGTGACAGGGGTCGGCGGGGAGCTGTTTTTT; size: many; V: TRBV5-4; D: TRBD1; J: TRBJ2-2
CDR3: CASSPLVSAAWYF; DNA: TGTGCCAGCAGTCCCCTCGTCTCCGCGGCCTGGTATTTT; size: many; V: TRBV6-5; D: .; J: TRBJ2-3
CDR3: CASSVGDEGEIEETQYF; DNA: TGTGCCAGCAGCGTAGGGGACGAGGGAGAAATCGAAGAGACCCAGTACTTC; size: many; V: TRBV9; D: .; J: TRBJ2-5
CDR3: CAISEGGASTDTQYF; DNA: TGTGCCATCAGTGAAGGCGGGGCTAGCACAGATACGCAGTATTTT; size: few; V: TRBV10-3; D: .; J: TRBJ2-3
CDR3: CASSLFSDTQYF; DNA: TGTGCCAGCAGTTTATTCTCAGATACGCAGTATTTT; size: many; V: TRBV28; D: .; J: TRBJ2-3
CDR3: CSAVQETQYF; DNA: TGCAGCGCTGTACAAGAGACCCAGTACTTC; size: many; V: TRBV29-1; D: .; J: TRBJ2-5
CDR3: CASCWTAGANVLTF; DNA: TGTGCCAGCTGTTGGACAGCCGGGGCCAACGTCCTGACTTTC; size: many; V: TRBV6-6; D: .; J: TRBJ2-6
CDR3: CASGLTPNTEAFF; DNA: TGTGCTAGTGGTTTGACACCCAACACTGAAGCTTTCTTT; size: many; V: TRBV12-5; D: .; J: TRBJ1-1
CDR3: CASSPSVTGLETQYF; DNA: TGTGCCAGCTCACCTAGCGTTACGGGGTTGGAGACCCAGTACTTC; size: many; V: TRBV18; D: .; J: TRBJ2-5
CDR3: CASSPGQFLGYTF; DNA: TGTGCCAGCAGCCCCGGACAGTTCCTCGGCTACACCTTC; size: many; V: TRBV7-2; D: .; J: TRBJ1-2
CDR3: CASSHSGIDYGYTF; DNA: TGTGCCAGCAGCCATTCCGGGATAGACTATGGCTACACCTTC; size: many; V: TRBV3-1; D: .; J: TRBJ1-2
CDR3: CASSDDRGQPQHF; DNA: TGTGCCAGCAGTGACGACAGGGGTCAGCCCCAGCATTTT; size: many; V: TRBV6-6; D: TRBD1; J: TRBJ1-5
CDR3: CASNIIGLRGQPQHF; DNA: TGTGCCAGCAACATTATAGGTCTTCGAGGTCAGCCCCAGCATTTT; size: .; V: TRBV28; D: .; J: TRBJ1-5
CDR3: CASSQEVDSTEQYF; DNA: TGTGCCAGCAGCCAAGAGGTTGACTCGACCGAGCAGTACTTC; size: many; V: TRBV4-2; D: .; J: TRBJ2-7
CDR3: CASSQGGSVGYTF; DNA: TGTGCCAGCAGCCAAGGGGGCTCAGTGGGCTACACCTTC; size: .; V: TRBV28; D: TRBD1; J: TRBJ1-2
CDR3: CASRRLAGSTDTQYF; DNA: TGTGCCAGCAGGCGGCTAGCAGGAAGCACAGATACGCAGTATTTT; size: many; V: TRBV3-1; D: .; J: TRBJ2-3